The subject of this entry is one T cell receptor beta chain. No antigen is known for it. The length of the CDR3 is 15 residues. Looked up from germline, CDR1 is MGHRA and CDR2 is YSYEKL. J lost 4 bases, V lost 6 bases, and 9 bases had no gene match. The sample originates from a study of cytomegalovirus exposure and HLA in healthy donors. TCRdb keeps only in-frame clones here, not all; method: immunoSEQ multiplex PCR. The data contain approximately 150,000 clones, 91% of them seen just once; the ten biggest clones take up 0.6% to 0.8%. The study, taken as a whole, reports: The classifier reportedly diagnosed cytomegalovirus status with high specificity and sensitivity. Testing in vitro showed a few CMV-associated chains specific for CMV antigens. The tendency of first-cohort TCR clusters to co-occur in the roughly 130 validation repertoires emerged from a later analysis.

The chain links TRBV4-1 to TRBJ2-5, with 9 nucleotides matching TRBD1. This clonotype originated in a young man in good health and CMV-seronegative. The sequencing input was PBMCs. The CDR3 here is CASSAEQGAPETQYF. In DNA form, the CDR3 reads TGCGCCAGCAGTGCCGAACAGGGGGCCCCAGAGACCCAGTACTTC.